This TCR beta chain was profiled in a study of molecular identifiers for immune sequencing clone quantification. CDR1 is MNHEY, CDR2 SMNVEV, per germline (reference sequence). This CDR3 comprises 16 residues. With V trimmed by 7 bases and J by 1 base, 10 bases remained unmatched. Sorted cell numbers of about 19,000 to 1,000,000, with 10%, 30% or 50% RNA, served as input for naive CD8 libraries. Sorting was used to obtain naive CD8 T cells (CD8+CD4-CCR7+CD45RA+). This clonotype was found a few times. It was with previously described methods and listed TCR primers that bulk TCR libraries were made. TCRdb passed the PCR reads through MiXCR, listing each CDR3 protein once. This sample yields 100,000 or so distinct CDR3 sequences, of which under 40% are seen a single time; approximately 3.8% belongs to the top ten.

The sequenced material came from naive CD8+ T cells from blood, with Jurkat cell RNA spiked in. Specified subset: FACS-sorted CD8+CD4-CCR7+CD45RA+ naive T cells. The origin of this receptor is a human donor in good health. Some libraries in this study had Jurkat cell RNA spiked in. The rearrangement uses TRBV27 and TRBJ2-3; TRBD2 agrees at 8 bases. The CDR3 reads CASTTYGAGGTDTQYF. The CDR3 region has the DNA TGTGCCAGCACTACATACGGAGCGGGGGGCACAGATACGCAGTATTTT.